This T cell receptor (beta chain) was captured in a study of Tregs in tolerant kidney transplant recipients. General observations from the study: This study did not directly address biological reproducibility. The most relevant donor-specific Treg TCRbeta repertoire apparently came from expansion with activated donor B cells. Findings come from small patient numbers and require larger validation.

A word on this clone: Its antigen remains unknown.

Sequencing was performed with immunoSEQ multiplex PCR; in TCRdb, only in-frame clones are kept and a portion is missing. Among around 50,000 clones listed, around 83% were seen once. Unstimulated regulatory T cells (CD4+CD25+CD127-), CD4+CD25- non-regulatory cells, CD4 and CD8 cells were FACS-sorted from thawed PBMCs. Germline-derived CDR1 and CDR2 are MNHEY and SVGAGI. The CDR3 has 13 residues. V was shortened by 6 bases and J by 6 bases, with 14 bases between the two germline ends. This sequence joins TRBV6-5 and TRBJ1-2, with D unclear. The material sequenced was CD4+ T cells from blood. The source is a human donor in good health. CDR3 protein: CASSPDWSHGYTF. CDR3 DNA: TGTGCCAGCAGCCCCGACTGGAGCCATGGCTACACCTTC.